This T cell receptor (beta chain) is from a study of long-term antiretroviral therapy in people with HIV. This was the immunoSEQ v3.0 assay at survey level. Libraries were prepared by immunoSEQ multiplex PCR; TCRdb keeps only in-frame clonotypes and omits some of them. The repertoire holds some 22,000 clones, with 85% as singletons. Overall study findings and caveats: No data were available on ART adherence, viral resistance or therapy changes. Someone took the blood between about 2004 and 2017, maybe while older ART regimens were in use. Clonal expansions arising prior to ART prevailed in the repertoire at every time point.

Clinicians in the United States treated all participants with HIV. As to this clone: The antigen is unknown.

There are 15 residues in the CDR3. In germline, CDR1 is SGHTA, CDR2 FQGTGA. Trimming pared 3 bases from V and 3 bases from J, leaving 12 bases between. This material consisted of unsorted PBMCs, taken around 4 years after starting antiretroviral therapy. This sequence was found in a man younger than 35 with HIV. The chain links TRBV7-3 to TRBJ2-1; D is possibly TRBD1 (6 bases). This CDR3 reads CASSFQGSIYNEQFF. The CDR3 region has the DNA TGTGCCAGCAGCTTTCAGGGGTCGATCTACAATGAGCAGTTCTTC.